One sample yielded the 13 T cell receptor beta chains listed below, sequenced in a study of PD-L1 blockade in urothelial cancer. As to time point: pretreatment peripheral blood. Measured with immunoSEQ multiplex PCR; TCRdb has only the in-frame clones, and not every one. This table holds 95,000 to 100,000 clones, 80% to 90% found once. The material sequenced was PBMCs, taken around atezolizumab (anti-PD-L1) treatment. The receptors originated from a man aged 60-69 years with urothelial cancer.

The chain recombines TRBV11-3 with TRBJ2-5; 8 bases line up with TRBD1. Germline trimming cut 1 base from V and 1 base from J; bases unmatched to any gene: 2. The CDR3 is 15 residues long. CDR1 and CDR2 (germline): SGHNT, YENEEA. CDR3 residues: CASSLVTGAQETQYF. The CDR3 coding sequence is TGTGCCAGCAGCTTAGTGACAGGGGCCCAAGAGACCCAGTACTTC.

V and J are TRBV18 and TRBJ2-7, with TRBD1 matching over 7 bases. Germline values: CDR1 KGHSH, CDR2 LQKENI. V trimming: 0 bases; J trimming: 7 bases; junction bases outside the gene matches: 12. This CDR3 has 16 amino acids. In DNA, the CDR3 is TGTGCCAGCTCACCACCTCTGGGACAGACATCGGAGGAGCAGTACTTC. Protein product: CASSPPLGQTSEEQYF.

CDR3 coding DNA: TGCGCCAGCAGCTTCCAAGACAGTTACACTGAAGCTTTCTTT. Its protein product is CASSFQDSYTEAFF. The chain couples TRBV5-1 to TRBJ1-1; D is perhaps TRBD1 (5 bases). The CDR3 loop spans 14 amino acids. CDR1 SGHRS and CDR2 YFSETQ come from the germline V gene. V lost 2 bases to trimming and J lost 3 bases, with 11 bases between them.

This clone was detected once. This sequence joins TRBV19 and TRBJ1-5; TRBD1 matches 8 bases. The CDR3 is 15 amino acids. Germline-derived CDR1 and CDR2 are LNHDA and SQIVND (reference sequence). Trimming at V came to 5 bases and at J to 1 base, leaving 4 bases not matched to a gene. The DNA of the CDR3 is TGTGCCAGTAGTCCGACAGGGGACAGCAATCAGCCCCAGCATTTT. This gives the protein CASSPTGDSNQPQHF.

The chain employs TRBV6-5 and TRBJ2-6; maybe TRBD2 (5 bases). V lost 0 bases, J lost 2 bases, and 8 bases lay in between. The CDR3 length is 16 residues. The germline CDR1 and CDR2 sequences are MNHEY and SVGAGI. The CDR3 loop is CASSYSEGAGANVLTF. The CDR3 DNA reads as TGTGCCAGCAGTTACTCAGAGGGAGCTGGGGCCAACGTCCTGACTTTC.

CDR3 in DNA: TGTGCCACAGGGGCGTACCGCACAGATACGCAGTATTTT. It yields the protein CATGAYRTDTQYF. The chain has TRBV7-2 and TRBJ2-3, with D possibly matching TRBD1 (6 bases). V was cut by 10 bases and J by 1 base, with 12 bases left in between. The CDR3 consists of 13 residues. The germline V gene has CDR1 SGHTA and CDR2 FQGNSA.

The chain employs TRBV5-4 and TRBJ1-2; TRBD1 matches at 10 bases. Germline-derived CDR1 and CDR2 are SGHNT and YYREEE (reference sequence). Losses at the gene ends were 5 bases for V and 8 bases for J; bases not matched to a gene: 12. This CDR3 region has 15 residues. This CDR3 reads CASRTPGTGVGGYTF. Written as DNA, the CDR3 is TGTGCCAGCAGGACCCCCGGGACAGGGGTTGGAGGCTACACCTTC.

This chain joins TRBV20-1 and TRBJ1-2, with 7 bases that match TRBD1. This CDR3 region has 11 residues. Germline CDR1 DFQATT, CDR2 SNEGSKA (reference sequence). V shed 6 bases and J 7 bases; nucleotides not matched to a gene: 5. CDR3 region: CSANGQAGYTF. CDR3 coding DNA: TGCAGTGCCAATGGACAGGCTGGCTACACCTTC.

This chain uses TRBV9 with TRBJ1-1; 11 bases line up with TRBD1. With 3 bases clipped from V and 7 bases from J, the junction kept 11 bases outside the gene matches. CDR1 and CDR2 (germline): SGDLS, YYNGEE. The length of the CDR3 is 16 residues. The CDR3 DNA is TGTGCCAGCAGCGGAAATCCGGGACAGGGGGAGGATGAAGCTTTCTTT. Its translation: CASSGNPGQGEDEAFF.

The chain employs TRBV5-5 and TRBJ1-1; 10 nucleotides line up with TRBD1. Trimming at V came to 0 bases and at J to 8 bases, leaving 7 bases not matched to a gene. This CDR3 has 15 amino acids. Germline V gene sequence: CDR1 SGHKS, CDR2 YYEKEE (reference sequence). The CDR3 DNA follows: TGTGCCAGCAGCTTGGTAGGGACAGGGGCGAGGGAAGCTTTCTTT. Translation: CASSLVGTGAREAFF. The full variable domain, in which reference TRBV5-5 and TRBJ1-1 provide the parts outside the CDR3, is DAGVTQSPTHLIKTRGQQVTLRCSPISGHKSVSWYQQVLGQGPQFIFQYYEKEERGRGNFPDRFSARQFPNYSSELNVNALLLGDSALYLCASSLVGTGAREAFFGQGTRLTVV.

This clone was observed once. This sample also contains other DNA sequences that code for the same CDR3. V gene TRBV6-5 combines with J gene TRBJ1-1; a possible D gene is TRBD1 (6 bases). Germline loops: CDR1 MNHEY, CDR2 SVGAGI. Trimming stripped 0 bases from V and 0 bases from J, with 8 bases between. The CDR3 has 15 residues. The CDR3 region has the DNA TGTGCCAGCAGTTACTCGACAGGTTTGAACACTGAAGCTTTCTTT. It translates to CASSYSTGLNTEAFF.

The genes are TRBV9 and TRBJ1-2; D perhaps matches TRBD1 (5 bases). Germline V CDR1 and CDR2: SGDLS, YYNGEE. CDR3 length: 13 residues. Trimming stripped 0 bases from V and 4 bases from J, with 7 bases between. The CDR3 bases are TGTGCCAGCAGCGTAGGAACAGGCTATGGCTACACCTTC. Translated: CASSVGTGYGYTF.

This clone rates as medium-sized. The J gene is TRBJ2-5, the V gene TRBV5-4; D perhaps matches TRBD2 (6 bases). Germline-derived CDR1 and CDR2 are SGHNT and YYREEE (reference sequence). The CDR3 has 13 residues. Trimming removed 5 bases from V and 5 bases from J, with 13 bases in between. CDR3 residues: CASRGLSGETQYF. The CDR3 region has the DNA TGTGCCAGCAGGGGACTTTCAGGGGAGACCCAGTACTTC.